This is a list of T cell receptor beta chains from one sample in a study of T cells expressing NK-cell markers. TCRdb reprocessed the 5' RACE reads and reports one entry per CDR3 protein, with no DNA. With about 460,000 distinct CDR3 sequences in the sample, the ten largest clones hold more than 1.4%. Sample: blood T cells: a sorted CD56 or NKG2C T cell subset, CD4+ or CD8+ T cells, or bulk PBMC T cells (not recorded which). These receptors came from a woman in her 50s in good health. The CDR3 runs from the conserved cysteine through the conserved F or W. The order of the fields is V gene, J gene, CDR3 protein.

>TRBV5-1|TRBJ2-3
CASSPRARGTDTQYF
>TRBV7-2|TRBJ2-4
CASSRGAKNIQYF
>TRBV12-3/TRBV12-4|TRBJ2-1
CASSPRPVPSYNEQFF
>TRBV18|TRBJ2-6
CASSPSRSGANVLTF
>TRBV5-1|TRBJ2-3
CASSLSAADTQYF
>TRBV12-3/TRBV12-4|TRBJ2-2
CAGGGGPFTGELFF
>TRBV7-9|TRBJ1-4
CASSLDSATNEKLFF
>TRBV6-5|TRBJ1-2
CASSYSKGQRDYGYTF
>TRBV10-3|TRBJ2-2
CAISGLFTGELFF
>TRBV7-2|TRBJ2-4
CASSLMTGSAKNIQYF
>TRBV5-4|TRBJ2-6
CASSVTSGSAGANVLTF
>TRBV10-2|TRBJ2-1
CASSEIQRHGHEQFF
>TRBV20-1|TRBJ2-2
CGGLAGVGSGELFF
>TRBV27|TRBJ2-7
CASSPTGADEQYF
>TRBV10-2|TRBJ2-3
CASRPTGMDTQYF
>TRBV28|TRBJ1-5
CASSSGTGGGQPQHF
>TRBV12-3/TRBV12-4|TRBJ1-2
CASSLTGGGGYTF
>TRBV14|TRBJ2-7
CASSRAQGYEQYF
>TRBV29-1|TRBJ2-7
CSVGGGPGRGNYEQYF
>TRBV7-2|TRBJ1-5
CASSSSMGAQHF
>TRBV4-1|TRBJ1-1
CASSQTGGGGNTEAFF
>TRBV7-6|TRBJ2-5
CASSLQQGRETQYF
>TRBV20-1|TRBJ1-3
CSASRSGAYGRRNTIYF
>TRBV5-1|TRBJ2-1
CASSPGLAGPYNEQFF
>TRBV30|TRBJ1-2
CAWSEGHVGGYTF
>TRBV4-1|TRBJ2-5
CASSQDRDRGPAETQYF
>TRBV29-1|TRBJ1-4
CSGRSRDRNEKLFF
>TRBV3-1|TRBJ2-7
CASSPSANEQYF
>TRBV20-1|TRBJ1-5
CSAGGRESSNQPQHF
>TRBV6-6|TRBJ1-2
CASSYGTGQTYGYTF
>TRBV5-1|TRBJ2-3
CASSFSDRGRTDTQYF
>TRBV20-1|TRBJ2-1
CSASTSVANEQFF
>TRBV12-3/TRBV12-4|TRBJ2-3
CASSLSSAGGNTQYF
>TRBV7-2|TRBJ2-7
CASSLVTSVPSYEQYF
>TRBV9|TRBJ2-1
CASSVGLGPYNEQFF
>TRBV6-5|TRBJ2-7
CASRPQGARGEQYF
>TRBV12-5|TRBJ1-1
CASGPRLGMNTEAFF
>TRBV20-1|TRBJ1-6
CSASRQRDNSPLHF
>TRBV12-3/TRBV12-4|TRBJ2-2
CASSPGQKTGELFF
>TRBV20-1|TRBJ2-3
CSARGNRGTDTQYF
>TRBV5-1|TRBJ1-2
CASSGTGSNYGYTF
>TRBV20-1|TRBJ2-1
CSANRGSGSIGNEQFF
>TRBV12-3/TRBV12-4|TRBJ2-1
CASSFRGDSNEQFF
>TRBV7-8|TRBJ1-2
CASSNRFGTGDGYGYTF
>TRBV10-3|TRBJ2-1
CAIRSGQGNNEQFF
>TRBV6-5|TRBJ2-6
CASTKKALISGANVLTF
>TRBV30|TRBJ1-2
CAWSLSTGSGYTF
>TRBV9|TRBJ1-2
CATSKTGTYGYTF
>TRBV20-1|TRBJ1-6
CSAPATGGAGNSPLHF
>TRBV5-1|TRBJ2-1
CASSLGYTSVQFF
>TRBV20-1|TRBJ2-1
CSAIGTSRFEQFF
>TRBV27|TRBJ2-1
CASSRPGAWEQFF
>TRBV20-1|TRBJ1-1
CSARQGAENTEAFF
>TRBV3-1|TRBJ2-3
CASSHGPASTDTQYF
>TRBV6-5|TRBJ2-1
CASSYALSSYNEQFF
>TRBV6-1|TRBJ1-1
CASKWTGGSKNTEAFF
>TRBV28|TRBJ2-1
CASSWGSVGAGEQFF
>TRBV12-3/TRBV12-4|TRBJ1-1
CASSSVSRDTEAFF
>TRBV27|TRBJ2-6
CASSLYQGLAGANVLTF